Below, 23 T cell receptor beta chains from the same sample are listed, as sequenced in a study of blood T cells in healthy people across ages. A sample-barcoded 5' primer and a J-beta primer mix were used in a second PCR of roughly 7 to 11 cycles. TCRdb reprocessed the 5' RACE reads via MiXCR and lists one record per CDR3 protein. The top ten clones hold around 16% of a sample with about 590,000 distinct CDR3 sequences, approximately 30% of them seen once. Sequencing was performed on blood. The source of these receptors is a woman of 80 years or more in good health.

This chain links TRBV7-2 with TRBJ2-1; D is unresolved. The germline V and J ends were trimmed by 4 bases and 10 bases, with 11 bases remaining between them. The CDR3 runs to 12 residues. Germline CDR1 is SGHTA and CDR2 is FQGNSA. The CDR3 region has the DNA TGTGCCAGCAGCTCGAGCTCCTACGAGCAGTTCTTC. It codes for CASSSSSYEQFF.

This clonotype was counted only a few times. A read error is possible here, since a much larger clone lies one base away. V is TRBV7-3 and J is TRBJ2-6, with a tentative D call TRBD2 (6 bases). Germline CDR1 and CDR2: SGHTA and FQGTGA. The length of the CDR3 is 17 residues. CDR3 amino acids: CASSLKPRDSGANVRTF. Here the CDR3 DNA reads TGTGCCAGCAGCTTAAAGCCCAGGGACTCTGGGGCCAACGTCCGGACTTTC.

Many counts were recorded for this clonotype. This chain links TRBV5-6 with TRBJ2-5; TRBD1 aligns across 7 bases. V dropped 2 bases and J dropped 5; count of bases not matched to a gene: 12. The CDR3 totals 16 residues. Germline-derived CDR1 and CDR2 are SGHDT and YYEEEE. CDR3 nucleotides: TGTGCCAGCAGCTTCCCCTGGGCGACAGGGACGGAGACCCAGTACTTC. Amino acid sequence: CASSFPWATGTETQYF.

Many counts were recorded for this clonotype. The rearrangement links TRBV6-5 to TRBJ2-5, with 7 bases fitting TRBD2. Germline lookup yields CDR1 MNHEY and CDR2 SVGAGI. The CDR3 contains 14 residues. The V segment lost 6 bases and the J segment 4 bases; nucleotides outside the gene matches: 8. Here the CDR3 reads CASSQGLVGETQYF. The CDR3 DNA follows: TGTGCCAGCAGCCAAGGACTAGTGGGAGAGACCCAGTACTTC.

V gene TRBV2 combines with J gene TRBJ2-1; D perhaps matches TRBD2 (5 bases). V was cut by 6 bases and J by 0 bases, with 9 bases left in between. The CDR3 spans 14 residues. Germline V lookup: CDR1 SNHLY, CDR2 FYNNEI. CDR3 sequence: CASRDLSSYNEQFF. CDR3 sequence (DNA): TGTGCCAGCAGGGACTTAAGCTCCTACAATGAGCAGTTCTTC.

J is TRBJ2-3 and V is TRBV20-1; D perhaps matches TRBD1 (6 bases). Germline V CDR1 and CDR2: DFQATT, SNEGSKA (reference sequence). With 1 base removed from V and 2 bases from J, the gap between germline ends came to 10 bases. The CDR3 totals 14 residues. As DNA, the CDR3 is TGCAGTGCTAGAGGCAGGACAGTCACAGATACGCAGTATTTT. Encoded protein: CSARGRTVTDTQYF.

This clonotype was counted ten times or more. The rearrangement links TRBV20-1 to TRBJ1-2; D perhaps matches TRBD1 (5 bases). CDR3 length: 12 amino acids. V lost 3 bases, J lost 4 bases, and 9 bases lay in between. Germline lookup yields CDR1 DFQATT and CDR2 SNEGSKA (reference sequence). CDR3 region: CSASPGGYGYTF. Written as DNA, the CDR3 is TGCAGTGCTAGTCCCGGGGGCTATGGCTACACCTTC.

This clonotype came up many times. This chain links TRBV6-1 with TRBJ2-5, with a weak D call TRBD2 (5 bases). Germline V CDR1 and CDR2: MNHNS, SASEGT. The CDR3 extends over 15 amino acids. Trimming removed 7 bases at V and 2 bases at J, with 17 bases between. CDR3 coding DNA: TGTGCCAGCACACCCGGGGTACCCTTTCAAGAGACCCAGTACTTC. Its protein product is CASTPGVPFQETQYF.

Many counts were recorded for this clonotype. The chain has TRBV6-2 or TRBV6-3 and TRBJ1-5; maybe TRBD1 (6 bases). The CDR3 length is 15 residues. Between the trimmed V and J ends, which lost 5 bases and 5 bases, there was a span of 16 bases. Germline V lookup: CDR1 MNHEY, CDR2 SVGEGT. Written as DNA, the CDR3 is TGTGCCAGCAGTCGTGTCAGGGGAAGGGATCAGCCCCAGCATTTT. Translating gives CASSRVRGRDQPQHF.

This clonotype appeared a few times. This rearrangement joins TRBV9 to TRBJ2-7; D could derive from TRBD1 or TRBD2 (6 bases each). The V and J ends lost 0 bases and 7 bases respectively, with 20 bases between them. This CDR3 comprises 16 residues. Germline assignment: CDR1 SGDLS and CDR2 YYNGEE. The CDR3 sequence is CASSVVSGGSHNEQYF. For the CDR3, the DNA is TGTGCCAGCAGCGTAGTGTCCGGGGGCTCACACAATGAGCAGTACTTC. The variable domain in full, completed from reference TRBV9 and TRBJ2-7, reads DSGVTQTPKHLITATGQRVTLRCSPRSGDLSVYWYQQSLDQGLQFLIQYYNGEERAKGNILERFSAQQFPDLHSELNLSSLELGDSALYFCASSVVSGGSHNEQYFGPGTRLTVT.

The table lists this clonotype with a few counts. This chain connects TRBV6-2 or TRBV6-3 to TRBJ2-5; TRBD1 matches 7 bases. Germline trimming cut 4 bases from V and 11 bases from J; bases unmatched to any gene: 19. CDR3 length: 16 amino acids. Germline values: CDR1 MNHEY, CDR2 SVGEGT. CDR3 coding DNA: TGTGCCAGCAGTTCTAGTACTCTAGACAGGGCAAATGAGCAGTACTTC. Its translation is CASSSSTLDRANEQYF.

The rearrangement uses TRBV5-6 and TRBJ1-2; 8 nucleotides line up with TRBD1. The CDR3 contains 15 residues. Germline CDR1 is SGHDT and CDR2 is YYEEEE. Unmatched junction bases numbered 10, after V lost 0 bases and J lost 9 bases. CDR3 bases: TGTGCCAGCAGCTTGGTGGGGACAGGAACTTATAGCTACACCTTC. It yields the protein CASSLVGTGTYSYTF.

V gene TRBV7-2 combines with J gene TRBJ2-4, with TRBD2 identical over 12 bases. The J call may be faulty, since TRBJ2-7 better matches the DNA end. Per the germline V gene, CDR1 is SGHTA and CDR2 is FQGNSA. CDR3 size: 14 residues. CDR3 coding DNA: TGTGCCAGCACCCAGACTAGCGGGAGTTACGAGCAGTACTTC. It yields the protein CASTQTSGSYEQYF.

This clonotype was counted ten times or more. The chain links TRBV20-1 to TRBJ2-3, with no clear D. From germline, CDR1 is DFQATT and CDR2 SNEGSKA (reference sequence). Trimming stripped 4 bases from V and 6 bases from J, with 8 bases between. This CDR3 has 11 amino acids. CDR3 sequence (DNA): TGCAGTGCTAAAGTCGGTGATACGCAGTATTTT. Protein product: CSAKVGDTQYF.

In its sample, this clonotype was seen many times. The rearrangement links TRBV29-1 to TRBJ2-3; D is perhaps TRBD1 or TRBD2 (5 bases each). Germline assignment: CDR1 SQVTM and CDR2 ANQGSEA. This CDR3 is built from 13 residues. The V end was cut by 3 bases, the J end by 1 base, with 8 bases between. CDR3: CSVEVGGTDTQYF. In DNA form, the CDR3 reads TGCAGCGTTGAGGTGGGGGGCACAGATACGCAGTATTTT.

Ten or more counts support this clonotype. CDR3: CASSPPRVDNEQFF. CDR3 in DNA: TGTGCCAGCTCACCACCGAGGGTTGACAATGAGCAGTTCTTC. V is TRBV18 and J is TRBJ2-1; weak D call: TRBD2 (5 bases). This CDR3 spans 14 amino acids. With 0 bases removed from V and 5 bases from J, the gap between germline ends came to 8 bases. Germline V gene data show CDR1 as KGHSH and CDR2 as LQKENI.

V and J are TRBV20-1 and TRBJ2-6; D unclear. The germline V gene encodes CDR1 DFQATT and CDR2 SNEGSKA (reference sequence). The CDR3 is 13 amino acids. V lost 6 bases to trimming and J lost 4 bases, with 10 bases between them. The CDR3 reads CSAPGPGANVLTF. In DNA, the CDR3 is TGCAGTGCCCCTGGGCCAGGGGCCAACGTCCTGACTTTC.

The rearrangement joins TRBV5-1 to TRBJ1-1; D unresolved. The CDR3 spans 13 residues. Germline CDR1 reads SGHRS; CDR2 reads YFSETQ. The V gene lost 4 bases and the J gene lost 2 bases, with 9 bases spanning the gap. The CDR3 region has the DNA TGCGCCAGCAGCATCACACCTAACACTGAAGCTTTCTTT. It is translated as CASSITPNTEAFF. Variable domain in full (rest from reference TRBV5-1 and TRBJ1-1): KAGVTQTPRYLIKTRGQQVTLSCSPISGHRSVSWYQQTPGQGLQFLFEYFSETQRNKGNFPGRFSGRQFSNSRSEMNVSTLELGDSALYLCASSITPNTEAFFGQGTRLTVV.

This clonotype was picked up many times. The chain couples TRBV5-1 to TRBJ2-1; 7 bases line up with TRBD1. Losses at the gene ends were 4 bases for V and 7 bases for J; bases not matched to a gene: 11. The CDR3 totals 15 residues. Germline-derived CDR1 and CDR2 are SGHRS and YFSETQ. The CDR3 DNA sequence: TGCGCCAGCAGCGAAGGGACAGCTACCGGGAATGAGCAGTTCTTC. Residues: CASSEGTATGNEQFF.

The table lists this clonotype with a few counts. The chain combines TRBV6-2 or TRBV6-3 with TRBJ1-1; TRBD1 matches 7 bases. This CDR3 has 16 residues. CDR1 and CDR2 (germline): MNHEY, SVGEGT. The trim removed 2 bases at V and 2 bases at J, leaving 8 bases unmatched. CDR3 DNA: TGTGCCAGCAGTTACATGAGGGGGCGACGAAACACTGAAGCTTTCTTT. Translated, it gives CASSYMRGRRNTEAFF.

Only a few counts were recorded for this clonotype. The chain combines TRBV5-4 with TRBJ2-1; no reliable D call. The germline V gene has CDR1 SGHNT and CDR2 YYREEE (reference sequence). There are 14 residues in the CDR3. Trimming cost V 3 bases and J 5 bases, with 12 bases left between them. The CDR3 protein is CASSWAGSHNEQFF. CDR3 nucleotide sequence: TGTGCCAGCAGCTGGGCCGGCTCTCACAATGAGCAGTTCTTC.

This clonotype was detected only a few times. The chain's CDR3 is CSARRTSNGQYF. As DNA, the CDR3 is TGCAGTGCTAGGCGAACTAGCAATGGGCAGTACTTC. The rearrangement uses TRBV20-1 and TRBJ2-5, with a tentative D call TRBD2 (6 bases). Germline assignment: CDR1 DFQATT and CDR2 SNEGSKA (reference sequence). V lost 3 bases to trimming and J lost 11 bases, with 16 bases between them. The CDR3 runs 12 residues.

This clonotype has a count of ten or more. This sequence joins TRBV20-1 and TRBJ2-7; 8 nucleotides agree with TRBD2. Trimming took 6 bases from V and 6 from J; bases not matched to a gene: 10. This CDR3 is 13 amino acids long. CDR1 is DFQATT and CDR2 is SNEGSKA in the germline V gene (reference sequence). The CDR3 loop reads CSAPGAGVSEQYF. DNA of the CDR3: TGCAGTGCCCCAGGAGCGGGGGTAAGCGAGCAGTACTTC.